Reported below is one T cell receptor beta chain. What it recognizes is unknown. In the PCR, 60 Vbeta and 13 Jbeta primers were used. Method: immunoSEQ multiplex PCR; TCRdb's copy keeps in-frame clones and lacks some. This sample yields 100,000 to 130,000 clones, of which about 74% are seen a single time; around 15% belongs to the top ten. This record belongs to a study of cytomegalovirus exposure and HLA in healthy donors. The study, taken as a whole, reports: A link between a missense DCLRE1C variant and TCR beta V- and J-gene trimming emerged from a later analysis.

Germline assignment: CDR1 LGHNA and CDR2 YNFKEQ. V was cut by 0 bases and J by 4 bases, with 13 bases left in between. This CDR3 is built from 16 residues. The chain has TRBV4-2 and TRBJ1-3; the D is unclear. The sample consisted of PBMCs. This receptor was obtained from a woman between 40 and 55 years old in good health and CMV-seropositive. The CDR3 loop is CASSQDARGFGNTIYF. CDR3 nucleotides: TGTGCCAGCAGCCAAGATGCCCGAGGGTTCGGAAACACCATATATTTT.